The 26 T cell receptor beta chains given below trace back to one sample, sequenced in a study of cytomegalovirus exposure and HLA in healthy donors. Only in-frame clones appear in the TCRdb table, and some are missing; sequencing was by immunoSEQ multiplex PCR. The sample holds about 330,000 clones, roughly 90% seen once. Sequencing input: PBMCs. All receptors come from a woman in her thirties in good health and CMV-seropositive.

The chain couples TRBV2 to TRBJ2-7; D might be TRBD1 or TRBD2, each matching 5 bases. Germline CDR1 SNHLY, CDR2 FYNNEI. CDR3 length: 13 residues. Trimming took off 2 bases at V and 10 bases at J, with 15 bases between the two ends. As DNA, the CDR3 is TGTGCCAGCAGTGAATGGGGCTCACGGGAACAGTACTTC. Translated: CASSEWGSREQYF. The full variable domain, with the rest looked up from reference TRBV2 and TRBJ2-7, is EPEVTQTPSHQVTQMGQEVILRCVPISNHLYFYWYRQILGQKVEFLVSFYNNEISEKSEIFDDQFSVERPDGSNFTLKIRSTKLEDSAMYFCASSEWGSREQYFGPGTRLTVT.

The rearrangement uses TRBV29-1 and TRBJ2-3, with 9 bases matching TRBD2. The CDR3 runs 14 residues. V lost 2 bases and J lost 2; bases outside the gene matches: 2. Germline CDR1 and CDR2: SQVTM and ANQGSEA. This CDR3 is CSVELAGDTDTQYF. The CDR3 DNA reads TGCAGCGTTGAATTAGCGGGGGACACAGATACGCAGTATTTT.

J is TRBJ2-7 and V is TRBV30; D uncertain. V shed 2 bases and J shed 2 bases, with 13 bases lying between them. The CDR3 totals 14 residues. Per the germline V gene, CDR1 is GTSNPN and CDR2 is SVGIG (reference sequence). The CDR3 here is CAWSLYQWAYEQYF. CDR3 DNA sequence: TGTGCCTGGAGTCTCTACCAGTGGGCCTACGAGCAGTACTTC. Using reference TRBV30 and TRBJ2-7 for the parts outside the CDR3, the full variable domain is SQTIHQWPATLVQPVGSPLSLECTVEGTSNPNLYWYRQAAGRGLQLLFYSVGIGQISSEVPQNLSASRPQDRQFILSSKKLLLSDSGFYLCAWSLYQWAYEQYFGPGTRLTVT.

J is TRBJ2-5 and V is TRBV9; TRBD2 matches at 10 bases. The length of the CDR3 is 15 residues. Per germline, CDR1 SGDLS and CDR2 YYNGEE. The V gene end was trimmed by 4 bases and the J gene end by 4 bases; junction bases not matched to a gene: 7. Written as DNA, the CDR3 is TGTGCCAGCAGCTTCGCTAGCGGGGGTCCAGAGACCCAGTACTTC. It translates to CASSFASGGPETQYF.

The gene calls are TRBV13 and TRBJ1-6, with D perhaps matching TRBD1 (5 bases). The CDR3 is 18 residues long. Germline-derived CDR1 and CDR2 are PRHDT and FYEKMQ (reference sequence). V lost 6 bases, J lost 4 bases, and 22 bases lay in between. The CDR3 DNA follows: TGTGCCAGCAGGCCCAGGGTTAGGGGCAGGCCGTATAATTCACCCCTCCACTTT. Amino acids: CASRPRVRGRPYNSPLHF.

The chain recombines TRBV27 with TRBJ1-2, with TRBD1 matching over 8 bases. V lost 5 bases to trimming and J lost 2 bases; unmatched junction nucleotides: 7. The CDR3 length is 15 residues. Germline values: CDR1 MNHEY, CDR2 SMNVEV (reference sequence). The CDR3 is CASSATTGANYGYTF. The CDR3 nucleotides are TGTGCCAGCAGTGCGACGACAGGGGCCAACTATGGCTACACCTTC.

V gene TRBV11-3 combines with J gene TRBJ2-1; D is possibly TRBD2 (6 bases). With 1 base removed from V and 4 bases from J, the gap between germline ends came to 11 bases. From germline, CDR1 is SGHNT and CDR2 YENEEA. This CDR3 comprises 15 residues. The CDR3 DNA follows: TGTGCCAGCAGCTTAGGCCTAGCGAAGTACAATGAGCAGTTCTTC. This codes for CASSLGLAKYNEQFF.

The rearrangement links TRBV27 to TRBJ1-3; possible D gene TRBD1, 5 bases. Germline lookup yields CDR1 MNHEY and CDR2 SMNVEV (reference sequence). V was trimmed by 6 bases and J by 0 bases, leaving 12 bases between them. The CDR3 spans 15 residues. CDR3 amino acids: CASRRRDLSGNTIYF. CDR3 in DNA: TGTGCCAGCAGGCGCAGGGACCTCTCTGGAAACACCATATATTTT.

Remarks on this clone: Other DNA sequences in this sample translate to the same CDR3. The chain has TRBV5-1 and TRBJ2-7; a weak D match, TRBD1 (6 bases). The germline V gene encodes CDR1 SGHRS and CDR2 YFSETQ. The V gene lost 2 bases and the J gene lost 0 bases, with 9 bases spanning the gap. The length of the CDR3 is 14 residues. The CDR3 DNA is TGCGCCAGCAGCTTTACAGGGAGCTCCTACGAGCAGTACTTC. It yields the protein CASSFTGSSYEQYF.

The chain carries TRBV5-4 and TRBJ1-3; the D is unclear. Germline V gene sequence: CDR1 SGHNT, CDR2 YYREEE (reference sequence). V was trimmed by 0 bases and J by 4 bases, leaving 8 bases between them. This CDR3 region has 14 residues. CDR3 bases: TGTGCCAGCAGCTTGGGGGCGCAGGGAAACACCATATATTTT. Its protein product is CASSLGAQGNTIYF.

This clone has just one count. The chain has TRBV5-4 and TRBJ1-1; a possible D gene is TRBD1 (5 bases). CDR1 and CDR2 (germline): SGHNT, YYREEE (reference sequence). V shed 3 bases and J shed 1 base, with 10 bases lying between them. This CDR3 has 14 amino acids. CDR3 nucleotide sequence: TGTGCCAGCAGCTCAGACAGAGGGAACACTGAAGCTTTCTTT. Amino acids: CASSSDRGNTEAFF.

This clone was detected a few times. The chain combines TRBV7-7 with TRBJ2-2; D gene unclear. CDR3 size: 14 residues. The V gene lost 2 bases and the J gene lost 5 bases, with 9 bases spanning the gap. Germline V CDR1 and CDR2: SSHAT, FNYEAQ (reference sequence). Written as DNA, the CDR3 is TGTGCCAGCAGCTTAAGACAAAATACCGGGGAGCTGTTTTTT. Amino acid sequence: CASSLRQNTGELFF.

The chain employs TRBV29-1 and TRBJ2-5, with 9 bases aligning to TRBD2. The CDR3 consists of 14 residues. The germline V gene has CDR1 SQVTM and CDR2 ANQGSEA. The V and J ends lost 4 bases and 4 bases, in that order; junction bases with no gene match: 7. The CDR3 DNA is TGCAGCGTTGCTTTAGCGGGAGTCTCAGAGACCCAGTACTTC. It encodes CSVALAGVSETQYF.

This chain links TRBV18 with TRBJ2-7, with 7 bases lining up with TRBD1. J lost 2 bases, V lost 3 bases, and 7 bases had no gene match. Germline values: CDR1 KGHSH, CDR2 LQKENI. The CDR3 length is 15 residues. As DNA, the CDR3 is TGTGCCAGCTCACCCTACGAGACAGGGACCTACGAGCAGTACTTC. Translated: CASSPYETGTYEQYF.

The chain joins TRBV10-3 to TRBJ2-7; TRBD1 aligns across 8 bases. Germline lookup yields CDR1 ENHRY and CDR2 SYGVKD. The CDR3 covers 14 residues. Trimming at V came to 6 bases and at J to 2 bases, leaving 6 bases not matched to a gene. CDR3 amino acids: CAISWGTGAYEQYF. DNA of the CDR3: TGTGCCATCAGCTGGGGGACAGGAGCCTACGAGCAGTACTTC.

The chain combines TRBV28 with TRBJ1-1; a possible D gene is TRBD1 (6 bases). The germline V and J ends were trimmed by 4 bases and 4 bases, with 16 bases remaining between them. Germline CDR1 reads MDHEN; CDR2 reads SYDVKM. The CDR3 extends over 15 amino acids. CDR3 residues: CASSSVGGRGTEAFF. As DNA, the CDR3 is TGTGCCAGCAGTTCCGTCGGGGGCCGGGGCACTGAAGCTTTCTTT.

The J gene is TRBJ2-7, the V gene TRBV7-8; 7 nucleotides match TRBD2. Germline V CDR1 and CDR2: SGHVS, FQNEAQ. V lost 0 bases and J lost 0; bases outside the gene matches: 8. This CDR3 is 17 amino acids long. The CDR3 loop reads CASSLARSGESSYEQYF. The CDR3 nucleotides read TGTGCCAGCAGCTTAGCTAGGAGCGGGGAGAGCTCCTACGAGCAGTACTTC.

The rearrangement links TRBV20-1 to TRBJ2-1; TRBD1 matches 9 bases. Germline values: CDR1 DFQATT, CDR2 SNEGSKA (reference sequence). The CDR3 is 11 residues long. V lost 6 bases, J lost 10 bases, and 4 bases stayed unmatched. Here the CDR3 DNA reads TGCAGTGCGGGACAGGGATTCGAGCAGTTCTTC. Translating it yields CSAGQGFEQFF.

The CDR3 coding sequence is TGTGCCAGCAGTCCACAGGGCACTGAAGCTTTCTTT. It translates to CASSPQGTEAFF. The V call is TRBV25-1, the J call TRBJ1-1; the D gene is possibly TRBD1 (6 bases). Germline V lookup: CDR1 MGHDK, CDR2 SYGVNS. This CDR3 is built from 12 residues. V was cut by 5 bases and J by 4 bases, with 8 bases left in between.

This clone was observed a single time. This rearrangement joins TRBV2 to TRBJ2-1; TRBD2 matches 7 bases. Germline V CDR1 and CDR2: SNHLY, FYNNEI. Unmatched junction bases numbered 5, after V lost 9 bases and J lost 0 bases. This CDR3 is built from 14 residues. The CDR3 spells CASLAASSYNEQFF. DNA of the CDR3: TGTGCCAGTCTAGCGGCAAGCTCCTACAATGAGCAGTTCTTC.

The genes are TRBV6-5 and TRBJ2-3; 8 nucleotides line up with TRBD2. Germline CDR1 and CDR2: MNHEY and SVGAGI. The CDR3 has 15 amino acids. The V and J ends lost 6 bases and 6 bases, in that order; junction bases with no gene match: 11. The CDR3 coding sequence is TGTGCCAGCAGCCCTAATCTGCGGGGGGTCGATACGCAGTATTTT. Translated, it gives CASSPNLRGVDTQYF.

This rearrangement joins TRBV27 to TRBJ2-7; 7 positions match TRBD1. The CDR3 spans 15 residues. The ends lost 4 bases at V and 2 bases at J; junction bases unmatched: 8. Germline-derived CDR1 and CDR2 are MNHEY and SMNVEV (reference sequence). The CDR3 sequence is CASSSRQGGAYEQYF. The CDR3 DNA follows: TGTGCCAGCAGTTCCCGACAGGGCGGAGCCTACGAGCAGTACTTC.

This rearrangement joins TRBV11-3 to TRBJ2-2, with TRBD2 matching over 9 bases. Losses at the gene ends were 1 base for V and 2 bases for J; bases not matched to a gene: 8. The CDR3 sequence is 18 residues long. Germline CDR1 and CDR2: SGHNT and YENEEA. The CDR3 here is CASSLAMPGLANTGELFF. The CDR3 nucleotides are TGTGCCAGCAGCTTAGCGATGCCGGGACTAGCAAACACCGGGGAGCTGTTTTTT.

This clone turned up a few times. This rearrangement joins TRBV6-5 to TRBJ2-7; the D gene is possibly TRBD1 (5 bases). CDR1 and CDR2 from the germline V gene are MNHEY and SVGAGI. V was trimmed by 6 bases and J by 2 bases, leaving 8 bases between them. This CDR3 has 12 residues. CDR3 bases: TGTGCCAGCAGAGGACAAACCTACGAGCAGTACTTC. Its translation is CASRGQTYEQYF.

The gene calls are TRBV5-1 and TRBJ2-7; D is possibly TRBD1 (6 bases). The CDR3 sequence is 13 residues long. Trimming pared 2 bases from V and 5 bases from J, leaving 11 bases between. The germline V gene has CDR1 SGHRS and CDR2 YFSETQ. CDR3 sequence: CASSLQQGNEQYF. The DNA for the CDR3 is TGCGCCAGCAGCTTACAACAGGGAAACGAGCAGTACTTC.

Points on this clone: Within the sample, other DNA sequences also encode this same CDR3. The gene calls are TRBV28 and TRBJ2-7; D is uncertain. Looked up from germline, CDR1 is MDHEN and CDR2 is SYDVKM. The CDR3 consists of 11 residues. V was clipped by 3 bases and J by 1 base, with 1 base between them. CDR3 nucleotide sequence: TGTGCCAGCAGTTTTTCCTACGAGCAGTACTTC. This gives the protein CASSFSYEQYF. Based on the CDR3 plus reference TRBV28 and TRBJ2-7, the full variable domain is DVKVTQSSRYLVKRTGEKVFLECVQDMDHENMFWYRQDPGLGLRLIYFSYDVKMKEKGDIPEGYSVSREKKERFSLILESASTNQTSMYLCASSFSYEQYFGPGTRLTVT.